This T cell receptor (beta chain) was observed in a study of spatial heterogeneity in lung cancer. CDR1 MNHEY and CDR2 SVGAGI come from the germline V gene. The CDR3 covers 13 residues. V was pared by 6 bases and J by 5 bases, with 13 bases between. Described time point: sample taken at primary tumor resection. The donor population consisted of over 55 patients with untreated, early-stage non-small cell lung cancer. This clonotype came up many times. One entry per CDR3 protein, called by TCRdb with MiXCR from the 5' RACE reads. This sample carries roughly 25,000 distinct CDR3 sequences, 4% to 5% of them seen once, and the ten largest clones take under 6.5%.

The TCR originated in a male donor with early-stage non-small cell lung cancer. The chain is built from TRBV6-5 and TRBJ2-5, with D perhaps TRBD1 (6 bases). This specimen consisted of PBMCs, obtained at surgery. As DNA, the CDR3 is TGTGCCAGCAGAGAACAGGGAAGGGAGACCCAGTACTTC. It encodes CASREQGRETQYF.